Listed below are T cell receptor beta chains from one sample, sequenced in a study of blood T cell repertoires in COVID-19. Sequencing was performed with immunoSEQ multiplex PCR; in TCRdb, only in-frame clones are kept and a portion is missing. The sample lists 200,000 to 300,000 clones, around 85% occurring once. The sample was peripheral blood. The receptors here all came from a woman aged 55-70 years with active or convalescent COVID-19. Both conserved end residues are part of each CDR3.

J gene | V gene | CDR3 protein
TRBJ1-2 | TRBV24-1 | CATSDSATVYGYTF
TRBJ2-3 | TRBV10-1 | CASASGGSDTQYF
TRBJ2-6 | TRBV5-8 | CASSLYRGLSTGANVLTF
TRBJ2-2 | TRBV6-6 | CASSYGRGANTGELFF
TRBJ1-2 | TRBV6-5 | CASTGGPYGYTF
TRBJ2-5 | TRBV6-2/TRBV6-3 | CASSYFGGVLETQYF
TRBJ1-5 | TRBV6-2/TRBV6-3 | CASSRWGQYQPQHF
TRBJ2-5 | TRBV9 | CASSVDAGGVGTAFEETQYF
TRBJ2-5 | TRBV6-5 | CASTPSEGRETQYF
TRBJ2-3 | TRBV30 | CAWSPGNTDTQYF
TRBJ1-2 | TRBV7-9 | CASSRTVLGGYTF
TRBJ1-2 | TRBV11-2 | CASSLGRDGYTF
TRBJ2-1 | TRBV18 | CASSPLGLAGDNEQFF
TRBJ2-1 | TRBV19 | CASSPQRGGYNEQFF
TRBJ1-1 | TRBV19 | CASSIALGRTFDTEAFF
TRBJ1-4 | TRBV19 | CASSIPANEKLFF
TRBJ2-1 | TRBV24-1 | CATSDFGSGRYEQFF
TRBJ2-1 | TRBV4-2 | CASSQEIADNEQFF
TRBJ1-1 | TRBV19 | CASSIGPSNTEAFF
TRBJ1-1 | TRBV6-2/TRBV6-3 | CASSYIPGGANTEAFF
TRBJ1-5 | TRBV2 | CASSVGGPIQPQHF
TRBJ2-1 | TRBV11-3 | CASSLEGTDRGVYNEQFF
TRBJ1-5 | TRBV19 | CASSRPGTELQPQHF
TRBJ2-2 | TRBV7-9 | CASSSTSGRYTGELFF
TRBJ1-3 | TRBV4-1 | CASSQRSGNTIYF
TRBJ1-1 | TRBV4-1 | CASSLSGTANTEAFF
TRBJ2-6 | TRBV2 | CASVLPSSSGANVLTF
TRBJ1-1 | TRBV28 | CASSSTTLNTEAFF
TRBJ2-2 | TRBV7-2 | CASRTGLAGWTGELFF
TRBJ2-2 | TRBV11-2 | CASSWTSGGAVTGELFF
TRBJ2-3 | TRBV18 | CASSPFLGQGTPDTQYF
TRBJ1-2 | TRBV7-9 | CASSFQQGVGYGYTF
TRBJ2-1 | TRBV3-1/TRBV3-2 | CASSQWAGGSYNEQFF
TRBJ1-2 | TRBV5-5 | CASYSGTPTPPPRGYTF
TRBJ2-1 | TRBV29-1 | CSVKGVTSGRNNEQFF
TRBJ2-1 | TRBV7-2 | CASSTGTGYGQYNEQFF
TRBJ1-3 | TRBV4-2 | CASSQERQRNTIYF
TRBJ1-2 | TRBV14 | CASSHNRGIIGYTF
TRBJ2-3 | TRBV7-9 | CASSVSSGADTQYF
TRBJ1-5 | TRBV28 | CASSFRGQGVGGNQPQHF
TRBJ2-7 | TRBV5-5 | CASSLGWATYEQYF
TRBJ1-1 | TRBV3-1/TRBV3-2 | CASSQVGNTEAFF
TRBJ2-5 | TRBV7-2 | CASSLGPPPETQYF
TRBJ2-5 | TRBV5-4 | CASSAYREETQYF
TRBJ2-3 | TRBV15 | CATSLAGGVDTQYF
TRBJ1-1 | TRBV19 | CASSPMGGRTEAFF
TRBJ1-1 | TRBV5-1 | CASSLGTGVSNTEAFF
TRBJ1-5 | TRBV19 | CASNSPGRNQPQHF
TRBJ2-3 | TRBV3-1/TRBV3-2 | CASSQTGTGTDTQYF
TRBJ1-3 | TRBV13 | CASSLGRLGNTIYF
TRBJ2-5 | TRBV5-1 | CASSWTSGVQETQYF
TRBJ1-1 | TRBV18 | CASSPALMNTEAFF
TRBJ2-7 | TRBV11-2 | CASSFGGLAYEQYF
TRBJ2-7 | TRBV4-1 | CASSQDLFRDYEQYF
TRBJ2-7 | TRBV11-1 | CASSLSWREGRYEQYF
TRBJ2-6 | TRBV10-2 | CASREDRGVLGANVLTF
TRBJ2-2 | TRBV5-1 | CASSPLLASNTGELFF
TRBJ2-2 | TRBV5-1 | CASSLGTSNTGELFF